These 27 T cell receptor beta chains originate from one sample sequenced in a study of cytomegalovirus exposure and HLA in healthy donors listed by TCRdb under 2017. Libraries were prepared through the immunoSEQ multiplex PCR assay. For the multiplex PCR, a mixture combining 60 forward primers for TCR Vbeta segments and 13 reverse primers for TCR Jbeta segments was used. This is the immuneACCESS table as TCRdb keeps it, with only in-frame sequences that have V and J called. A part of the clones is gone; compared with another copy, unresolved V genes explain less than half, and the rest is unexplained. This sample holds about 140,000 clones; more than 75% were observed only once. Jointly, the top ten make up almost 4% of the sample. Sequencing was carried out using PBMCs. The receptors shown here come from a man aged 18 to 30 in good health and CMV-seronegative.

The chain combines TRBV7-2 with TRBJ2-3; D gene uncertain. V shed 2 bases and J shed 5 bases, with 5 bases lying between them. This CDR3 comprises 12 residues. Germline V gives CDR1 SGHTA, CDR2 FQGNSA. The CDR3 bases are TGTGCCAGCAGCTTATACGGAGATACGCAGTATTTT. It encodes CASSLYGDTQYF.

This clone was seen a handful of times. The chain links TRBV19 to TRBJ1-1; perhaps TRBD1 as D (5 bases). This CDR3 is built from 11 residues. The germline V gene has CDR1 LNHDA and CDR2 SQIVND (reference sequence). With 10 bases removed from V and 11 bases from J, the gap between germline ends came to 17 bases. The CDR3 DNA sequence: TGTGCCACCCGCGGGGGACTGTGGGCTTTCTTT. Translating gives CATRGGLWAFF.

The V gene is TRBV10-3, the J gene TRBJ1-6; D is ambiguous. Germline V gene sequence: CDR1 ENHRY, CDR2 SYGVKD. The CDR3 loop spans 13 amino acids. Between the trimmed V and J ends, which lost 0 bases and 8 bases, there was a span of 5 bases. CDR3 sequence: CAISESDYSPLHF. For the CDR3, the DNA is TGTGCCATCAGTGAGTCGGACTATTCACCCCTCCACTTT.

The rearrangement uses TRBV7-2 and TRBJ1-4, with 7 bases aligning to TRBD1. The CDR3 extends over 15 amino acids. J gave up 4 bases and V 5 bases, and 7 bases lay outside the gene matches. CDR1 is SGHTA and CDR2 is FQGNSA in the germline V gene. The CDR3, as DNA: TGTGCCAGCAGCCAAATTGGGACAGTTAATGAAAAACTGTTTTTT. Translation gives CASSQIGTVNEKLFF.

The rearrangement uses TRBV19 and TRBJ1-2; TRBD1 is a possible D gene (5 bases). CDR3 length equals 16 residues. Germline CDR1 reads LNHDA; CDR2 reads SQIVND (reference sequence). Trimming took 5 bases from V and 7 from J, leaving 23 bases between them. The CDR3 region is CASSATGVYSLGGYTF. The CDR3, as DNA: TGTGCCAGTAGTGCCACAGGCGTATACTCCCTCGGTGGCTACACCTTC. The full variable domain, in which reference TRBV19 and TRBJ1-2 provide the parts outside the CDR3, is DGGITQSPKYLFRKEGQNVTLSCEQNLNHDAMYWYRQDPGQGLRLIYYSQIVNDFQKGDIAEGYSVSREKKESFPLTVTSAQKNPTAFYLCASSATGVYSLGGYTFGSGTRLTVV.

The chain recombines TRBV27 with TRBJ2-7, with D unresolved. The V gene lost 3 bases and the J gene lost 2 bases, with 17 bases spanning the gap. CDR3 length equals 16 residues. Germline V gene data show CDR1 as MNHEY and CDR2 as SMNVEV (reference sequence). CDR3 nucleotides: TGTGCCAGCAGTTTCTACCCCAACCCAACTACCTACGAGCAGTACTTC. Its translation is CASSFYPNPTTYEQYF.

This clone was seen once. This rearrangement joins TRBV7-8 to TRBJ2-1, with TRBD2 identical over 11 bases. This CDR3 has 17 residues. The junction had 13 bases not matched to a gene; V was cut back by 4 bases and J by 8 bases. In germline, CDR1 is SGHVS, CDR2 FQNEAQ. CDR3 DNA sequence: TGTGCCAGCAGCTCGAATATAGCGGGAGGGCCCCGGCATGAGCAGTTCTTC. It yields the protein CASSSNIAGGPRHEQFF.

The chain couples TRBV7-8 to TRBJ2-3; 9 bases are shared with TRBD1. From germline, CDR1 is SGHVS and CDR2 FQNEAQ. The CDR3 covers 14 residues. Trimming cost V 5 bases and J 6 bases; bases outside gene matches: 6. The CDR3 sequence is CASSHGQGRDTQYF. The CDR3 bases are TGTGCCAGCAGCCATGGACAGGGGCGGGATACGCAGTATTTT.

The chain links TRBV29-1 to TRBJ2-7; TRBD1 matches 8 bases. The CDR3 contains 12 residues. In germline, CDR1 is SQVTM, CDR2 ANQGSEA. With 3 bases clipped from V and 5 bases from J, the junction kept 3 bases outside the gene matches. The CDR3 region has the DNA TGCAGCGTTGATGGACAGGGCCACGAGCAGTACTTC. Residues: CSVDGQGHEQYF.

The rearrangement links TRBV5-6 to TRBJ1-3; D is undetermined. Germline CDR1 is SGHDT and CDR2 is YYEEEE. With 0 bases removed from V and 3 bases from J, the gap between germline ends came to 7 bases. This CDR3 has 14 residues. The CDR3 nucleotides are TGTGCCAGCAGCTTGGTGGGCGTTGGAAACACCATATATTTT. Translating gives CASSLVGVGNTIYF.

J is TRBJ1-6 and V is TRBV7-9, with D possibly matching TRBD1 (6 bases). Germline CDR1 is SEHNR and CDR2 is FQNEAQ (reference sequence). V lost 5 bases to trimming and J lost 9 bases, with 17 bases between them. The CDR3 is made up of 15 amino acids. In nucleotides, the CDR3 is TGTGCCAGCAGCCAAACAGGGCTACCCAGTTCACCCCTCCACTTT. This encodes CASSQTGLPSSPLHF.

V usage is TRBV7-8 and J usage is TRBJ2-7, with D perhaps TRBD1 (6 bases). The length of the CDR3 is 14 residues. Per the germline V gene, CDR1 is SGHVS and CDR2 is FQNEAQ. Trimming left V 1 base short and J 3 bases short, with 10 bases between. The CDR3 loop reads CASSLGGQLYEQYF. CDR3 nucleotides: TGTGCCAGCAGCTTAGGTGGACAGCTCTACGAGCAGTACTTC.

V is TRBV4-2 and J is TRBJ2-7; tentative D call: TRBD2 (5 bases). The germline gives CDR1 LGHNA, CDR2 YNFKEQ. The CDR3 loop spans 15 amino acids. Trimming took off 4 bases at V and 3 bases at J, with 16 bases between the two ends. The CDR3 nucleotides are TGTGCCAGCAGCCTACTAGGGCAGGAACACTACGAGCAGTACTTC. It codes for CASSLLGQEHYEQYF.

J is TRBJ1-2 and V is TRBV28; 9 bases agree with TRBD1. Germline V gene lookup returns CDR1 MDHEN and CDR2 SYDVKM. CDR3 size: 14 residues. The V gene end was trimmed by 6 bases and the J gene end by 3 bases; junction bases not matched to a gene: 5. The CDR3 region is CASSLTGGDYGYTF. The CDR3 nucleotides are TGTGCCAGCAGCCTGACAGGGGGGGACTATGGCTACACCTTC.

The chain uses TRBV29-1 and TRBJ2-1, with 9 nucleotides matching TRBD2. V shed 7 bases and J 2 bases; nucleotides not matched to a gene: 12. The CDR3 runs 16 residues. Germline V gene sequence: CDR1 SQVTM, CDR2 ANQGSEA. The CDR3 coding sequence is TGCAGCGGCGGGGGTCTAGCGGGATCCCCCTACAATGAGCAGTTCTTC. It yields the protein CSGGGLAGSPYNEQFF.

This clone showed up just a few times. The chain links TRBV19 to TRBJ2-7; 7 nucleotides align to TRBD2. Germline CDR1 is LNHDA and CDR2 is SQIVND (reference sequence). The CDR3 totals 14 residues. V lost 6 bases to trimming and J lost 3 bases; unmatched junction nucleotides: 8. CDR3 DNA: TGTGCCAGTAGGCCGGGGGGAAGCGTCTACGAGCAGTACTTC. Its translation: CASRPGGSVYEQYF.

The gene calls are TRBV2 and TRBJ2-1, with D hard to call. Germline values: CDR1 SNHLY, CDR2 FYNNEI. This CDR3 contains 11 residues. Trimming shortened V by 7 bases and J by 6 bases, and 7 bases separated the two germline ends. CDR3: CASNRVNEQFF. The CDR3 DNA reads TGTGCCAGCAATAGAGTCAATGAGCAGTTCTTC.

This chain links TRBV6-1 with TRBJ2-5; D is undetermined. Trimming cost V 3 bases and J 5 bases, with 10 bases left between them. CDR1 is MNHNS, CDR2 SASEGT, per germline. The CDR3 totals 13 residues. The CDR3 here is CASSDEAGETQYF. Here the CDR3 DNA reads TGTGCCAGCAGTGATGAGGCTGGCGAGACCCAGTACTTC.

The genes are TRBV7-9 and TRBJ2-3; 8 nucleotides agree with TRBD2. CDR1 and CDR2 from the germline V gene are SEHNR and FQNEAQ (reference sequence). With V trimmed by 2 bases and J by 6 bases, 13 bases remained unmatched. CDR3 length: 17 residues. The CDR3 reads CASSLPKRGIPDDTQYF. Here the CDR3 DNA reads TGTGCCAGCAGCTTACCTAAGCGGGGGATCCCAGACGATACGCAGTATTTT.

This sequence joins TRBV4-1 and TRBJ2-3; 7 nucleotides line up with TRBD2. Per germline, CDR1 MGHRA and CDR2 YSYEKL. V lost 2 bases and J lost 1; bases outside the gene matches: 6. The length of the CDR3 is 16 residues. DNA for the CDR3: TGCGCCAGCAGCCAATCGGGGGGATCGGGCACAGATACGCAGTATTTT. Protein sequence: CASSQSGGSGTDTQYF.

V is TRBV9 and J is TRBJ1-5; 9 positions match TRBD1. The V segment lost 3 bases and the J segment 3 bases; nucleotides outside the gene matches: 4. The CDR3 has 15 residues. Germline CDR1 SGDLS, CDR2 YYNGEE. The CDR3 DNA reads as TGTGCCAGCAGCGGAGGGACAGGGCACAATCAGCCCCAGCATTTT. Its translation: CASSGGTGHNQPQHF.

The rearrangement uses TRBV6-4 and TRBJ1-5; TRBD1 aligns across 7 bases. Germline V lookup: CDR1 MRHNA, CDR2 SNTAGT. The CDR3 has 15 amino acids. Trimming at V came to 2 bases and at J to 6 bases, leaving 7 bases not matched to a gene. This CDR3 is CASSDPRDSPQPQHF. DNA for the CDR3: TGTGCCAGCAGTGACCCGAGGGACAGCCCTCAGCCCCAGCATTTT.

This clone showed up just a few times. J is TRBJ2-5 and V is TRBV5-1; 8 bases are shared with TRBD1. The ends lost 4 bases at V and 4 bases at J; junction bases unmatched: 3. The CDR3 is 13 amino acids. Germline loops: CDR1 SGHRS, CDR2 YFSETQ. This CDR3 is CASSPGQVETQYF. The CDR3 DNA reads TGCGCCAGCAGCCCGGGACAGGTAGAGACCCAGTACTTC.

The CDR3 is CASSLGLAAEGWTQYF. The CDR3 nucleotides read TGTGCCAGCAGCTTAGGGCTAGCGGCCGAGGGGTGGACCCAGTACTTC. This rearrangement joins TRBV5-5 to TRBJ2-5; 7 bases fit TRBD2. The length of the CDR3 is 16 residues. Germline CDR1 reads SGHKS; CDR2 reads YYEKEE (reference sequence). The V and J ends lost 2 bases and 7 bases, in that order; junction bases with no gene match: 14.

The CDR3: CASSRRGALAGGSDTQYF. Written as DNA, the CDR3 is TGTGCCAGCAGCCGAAGAGGGGCACTAGCGGGGGGATCAGATACGCAGTATTTT. The chain couples TRBV4-2 to TRBJ2-3; 12 positions agree with TRBD2. Germline CDR1 reads LGHNA; CDR2 reads YNFKEQ. Losses at the gene ends were 4 bases for V and 4 bases for J; bases not matched to a gene: 12. There are 18 residues in the CDR3.

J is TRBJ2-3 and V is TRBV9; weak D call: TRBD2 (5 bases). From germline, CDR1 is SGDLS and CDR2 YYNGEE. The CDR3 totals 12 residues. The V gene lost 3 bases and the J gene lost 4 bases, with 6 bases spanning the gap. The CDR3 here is CASSGSADTQYF. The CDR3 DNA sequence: TGTGCCAGCAGCGGTAGCGCAGATACGCAGTATTTT.

The CDR3 DNA sequence: TGTGCCAGCAGCTTAGTGAGCTACGAGCAGTACTTC. Protein product: CASSLVSYEQYF. The chain links TRBV7-2 to TRBJ2-7, with unresolved D. The CDR3 length is 12 residues. V was pared by 1 base and J by 3 bases, with 4 bases between. Germline-derived CDR1 and CDR2 are SGHTA and FQGNSA.